This TCR beta chain was obtained from a study of T cell changes during pregnancy in multiple sclerosis. TCRdb keeps only in-frame clones here, not all; method: immunoSEQ multiplex PCR. The sample lists 42,000 or so clones; 80% to 95% were seen once. The CDR3 runs 13 residues. V lost 2 bases to trimming and J lost 5 bases, with 8 bases between them. From germline, CDR1 is SGHKS and CDR2 YYEKEE (reference sequence). This material consisted of CD8+ T cells from peripheral blood mononuclear cells, taken in the first trimester of pregnancy. The chain links TRBV5-5 to TRBJ2-1; D unclear. The receptor's source is a female donor with multiple sclerosis, enrolled in a pregnancy study. The CDR3 sequence is CASSFYGDNEQFF. The CDR3 bases are TGTGCCAGCAGCTTTTACGGAGACAATGAGCAGTTCTTC.